Presented here are 4 T cell receptor beta chains from one specimen sequenced in a study of metastatic and nonmetastatic thyroid tumors. TCRdb reprocessed the PCR reads using MiXCR. Of 43,000 or so clones listed, 4% are singletons. Nobody among the patients had been given any treatment before thyroid surgery. The sequencing sample was made of blood. The receptor set was obtained from a female donor with papillary thyroid cancer or a benign thyroid nodule (not recorded which). Some clones in this sample may be carry-over from other donors' samples.

The V gene is TRBV6-2 or TRBV6-3, the J gene TRBJ2-7; 10 bases map to TRBD1. Germline V gives CDR1 MNHEY, CDR2 SVGEGT. Germline trimming cut 4 bases from V and 3 bases from J; bases unmatched to any gene: 6. This CDR3 spans 15 amino acids. In DNA, the CDR3 is TGTGCCAGCAGTTTATCCGGGACAGGGGACTACGAGCAGTACTTC. This translates into CASSLSGTGDYEQYF.

This clone was picked up a small number of times. In DNA form, the CDR3 reads TGTGCCAGCAGTGACTCGGACAGGGGGTATGGCTACACCTTC. The encoded protein is CASSDSDRGYGYTF. The rearrangement links TRBV6-4 to TRBJ1-2, with 10 nucleotides matching TRBD1. V lost 0 bases to trimming and J lost 5 bases; unmatched junction nucleotides: 0. The germline gives CDR1 MRHNA, CDR2 SNTAGT. CDR3 length equals 14 residues.

This clone has a count of ten or more. The rearrangement joins TRBV20-1 to TRBJ2-1; the match to TRBD2 covers 12 bases. CDR1 DFQATT and CDR2 SNEGSKA come from the germline V gene (reference sequence). Trimming at V came to 6 bases and at J to 2 bases, leaving 8 bases not matched to a gene. The CDR3 spans 16 residues. Written as DNA, the CDR3 is TGCAGTGCCAGTACTAGCGGGAGGAGTACCTACAATGAGCAGTTCTTC. Its protein product is CSASTSGRSTYNEQFF.

This clone has ten or more counts. The V call is TRBV7-9, the J call TRBJ1-1; D might be TRBD1 (5 bases). Germline V gene lookup returns CDR1 SEHNR and CDR2 FQNEAQ (reference sequence). Trimming cost V 5 bases and J 1 base, with 23 bases left between them. This CDR3 is built from 18 residues. The CDR3 DNA reads as TGTGCCAGCAGCCCACTGGGGAGGGACGGGGTCGGGAACACTGAAGCTTTCTTT. Its protein is CASSPLGRDGVGNTEAFF.